The 24 T cell receptor beta chains in this list originate from one sample, sequenced in a study of T cells in Graves' hyperthyroidism and ophthalmopathy (dated by TCRdb to between 2018 and 2020). The protocol used for the library was multiplex PCR. Instrument on record: Illumina HiSeq 2000. The TCR beta CDR3 regions were amplified from RNA transcripts. The TCR CDR3 was subjected to a first round of RT-PCR using the HTBI primer set and the Qiagen OneStep RT-PCR kit. TCRdb took the public reads, trimmed them with fastp at Q25, ran MiXCR for clone calling and kept in-frame beta chains. Under each unique CDR3 protein, matching rows form one entry showing the most common genes and DNA. The sample table contains some 770,000 distinct CDR3 sequences; only one count was recorded for about a sixth of them. The ten largest clones add up to 8.4% of the sample. Source material: blood. The receptor source for this set is a man between 18 and 29 years old with Graves' hyperthyroidism.

In this sample, this clonotype turned up many times. The chain links TRBV6-1 to TRBJ1-1; D is undetermined. The CDR3 runs to 12 residues. V was trimmed by 6 bases and J by 5 bases, leaving 10 bases between them. Germline CDR1 MNHNS, CDR2 SASEGT. CDR3: CASSPDWTEAFF. The CDR3 DNA follows: TGTGCCAGCAGCCCCGATTGGACTGAAGCTTTCTTT.

In this sample, this clonotype turned up many times. The chain joins TRBV6-5 to TRBJ1-1; D is unresolved. The CDR3 is made up of 14 amino acids. Between the trimmed V and J ends, which lost 2 bases and 3 bases, there was a span of 10 bases. Germline CDR1 MNHEY, CDR2 SVGAGI. The CDR3 DNA follows: TGTGCCAGCAGTTACAGGGCCGGGGACACTGAAGCTTTCTTT. Protein: CASSYRAGDTEAFF.

Ten or more counts support this clonotype. The chain couples TRBV28 to TRBJ2-7, with D tentatively TRBD1 or TRBD2 (5 bases each). Per the germline V gene, CDR1 is MDHEN and CDR2 is SYDVKM. V was shortened by 3 bases and J by 7 bases, with 16 bases between the two germline ends. The CDR3 extends over 14 amino acids. The CDR3 loop is CASSFPGRGTEQYF. The CDR3 nucleotides are TGTGCCAGCAGTTTTCCGGGACGGGGTACAGAGCAGTACTTC.

This clonotype showed up just a few times. This chain links TRBV10-3 with TRBJ2-1, with TRBD2 as a possible D gene (6 bases). The length of the CDR3 is 15 residues. V gave up 3 bases and J gave up 3 bases, with 12 bases separating them. The germline CDR1 and CDR2 sequences are ENHRY and SYGVKD. CDR3 in DNA: TGTGCCATCAGTGATCCCTGGCGGGACTACAATGAGCAGTTCTTC. This translates into CAISDPWRDYNEQFF.

J is TRBJ2-1 and V is TRBV10-3, with 15 bases fitting TRBD2. Trimming took 2 bases from V and 6 from J; bases not matched to a gene: 2. The CDR3 extends over 16 amino acids. The germline V gene encodes CDR1 ENHRY and CDR2 SYGVKD. CDR3 loop: CAISEGLAGGRNEQFF. The CDR3 DNA sequence: TGTGCCATCAGTGAGGGACTAGCGGGAGGGCGCAATGAGCAGTTCTTC.

The J gene is TRBJ2-1, the V gene TRBV9; 8 bases fit TRBD2. The germline gives CDR1 SGDLS, CDR2 YYNGEE. V was pared by 1 base and J by 8 bases, with 8 bases of the junction left unmatched. The CDR3 loop spans 15 amino acids. CDR3 loop: CASSVRAGAEDEQFF. CDR3 nucleotide sequence: TGTGCCAGCAGCGTAAGAGCGGGAGCAGAGGATGAGCAGTTCTTC. The full variable domain, its missing parts supplied by reference TRBV9 and TRBJ2-1, is DSGVTQTPKHLITATGQRVTLRCSPRSGDLSVYWYQQSLDQGLQFLIQYYNGEERAKGNILERFSAQQFPDLHSELNLSSLELGDSALYFCASSVRAGAEDEQFFGPGTRLTVL.

This clonotype was seen only a few times. The chain joins TRBV5-8 to TRBJ2-1; 8 nucleotides line up with TRBD1. V trimming: 4 bases; J trimming: 3 bases; junction bases outside the gene matches: 9. The CDR3 length is 16 residues. Per germline, CDR1 SGHTS and CDR2 YDEGEE. CDR3: CASSPGQGEIYNEQFF. In DNA form, the CDR3 reads TGTGCCAGCAGCCCTGGACAGGGCGAAATCTACAATGAGCAGTTCTTC. Based on the CDR3 plus reference TRBV5-8 and TRBJ2-1, the full variable domain is EAGVTQSPTHLIKTRGQQATLRCSPISGHTSVYWYQQALGLGLQFLLWYDEGEERNRGNFPPRFSGRQFPNYSSELNVNALELEDSALYLCASSPGQGEIYNEQFFGPGTRLTVL.

This clonotype was recorded at least ten times. The chain links TRBV6-1 to TRBJ1-2, with a possible D match to TRBD1 (5 bases). The CDR3 runs 13 residues. Germline V lookup: CDR1 MNHNS, CDR2 SASEGT. V shed 2 bases and J shed 8 bases, with 12 bases lying between them. The CDR3 protein is CASSEMGDHGYTF. CDR3 nucleotide sequence: TGTGCCAGCAGTGAAATGGGGGATCACGGCTACACCTTC.

This clonotype was observed a few times. The chain is built from TRBV28 and TRBJ1-6; D possibly corresponds to TRBD1 (5 bases). The CDR3 runs 14 residues. V was trimmed by 7 bases and J by 9 bases, leaving 16 bases between them. CDR1 MDHEN and CDR2 SYDVKM come from the germline V gene. For the CDR3, the DNA is TGTGCCAGCACTTTCGGGGGGGGAGGTTCACCCCTCCACTTT. The encoded protein is CASTFGGGGSPLHF.

The sample holds a few counts of this clonotype. This chain connects TRBV28 to TRBJ1-5, with a weak D call TRBD1 (5 bases). V lost 2 bases and J 2 bases, leaving 16 bases between the germline ends. There are 17 residues in the CDR3. Germline CDR1 MDHEN, CDR2 SYDVKM. This CDR3 reads CASSLTLGRGRNQPQHF. The CDR3 DNA follows: TGTGCCAGCAGTTTAACTTTGGGACGGGGACGCAATCAGCCCCAGCATTTT.

This clonotype was picked up many times. The genes are TRBV28 and TRBJ1-5; D not certain. The CDR3 extends over 15 amino acids. Germline-derived CDR1 and CDR2 are MDHEN and SYDVKM. Trimming left V 4 bases short and J 3 bases short, with 13 bases between. CDR3 DNA sequence: TGTGCCAGCAGTTCATACAGAGCAATCAATCAGCCCCAGCATTTT. Its protein is CASSSYRAINQPQHF.

The chain joins TRBV5-4 to TRBJ1-1; 7 bases agree with TRBD1. J lost 0 bases, V lost 4 bases, and 9 bases had no gene match. Germline CDR1 reads SGHNT; CDR2 reads YYREEE (reference sequence). CDR3 length equals 16 residues. The CDR3 DNA is TGTGCCAGCAGCGGAGGGACAGCCTTCATGAACACTGAAGCTTTCTTT. This sequence encodes CASSGGTAFMNTEAFF.

The chain couples TRBV5-1 to TRBJ2-7; D could derive from TRBD1 or TRBD2 (6 bases each). Germline CDR1 is SGHRS and CDR2 is YFSETQ. Deletions cut 4 bases from V and 5 bases from J, with 22 bases between. This CDR3 has 16 residues. The CDR3 loop is CASSPGHVGGVHEQYF. The CDR3 region has the DNA TGCGCCAGCAGCCCGGGACACGTCGGAGGGGTCCACGAGCAGTACTTC.

The sample holds many counts of this clonotype. This rearrangement joins TRBV28 to TRBJ1-1, with a possible D match to TRBD1 (6 bases). The germline V and J ends were trimmed by 2 bases and 11 bases, with 18 bases remaining between them. Germline CDR1 MDHEN, CDR2 SYDVKM. This CDR3 has 14 residues. CDR3 region: CASSLPGTPGGAFF. For the CDR3, the DNA is TGTGCCAGCAGTTTACCTGGGACACCCGGCGGGGCTTTCTTT.

This clonotype was recorded at least ten times. J is TRBJ1-1 and V is TRBV18; D ambiguous. The germline V gene has CDR1 KGHSH and CDR2 LQKENI. This CDR3 region has 17 residues. V was cut by 3 bases and J by 0 bases, with 17 bases left in between. The CDR3 is CASSPIAVGPMNTEAFF. DNA for the CDR3: TGTGCCAGCTCACCCATAGCCGTCGGACCGATGAACACTGAAGCTTTCTTT.

This clonotype was seen many times. The rearrangement uses TRBV6-1 and TRBJ2-1; 9 bases match TRBD1. This CDR3 comprises 13 residues. The V segment lost 11 bases and the J segment 6 bases; nucleotides outside the gene matches: 8. Per germline, CDR1 MNHNS and CDR2 SASEGT. The DNA for the CDR3 is TGTGCCGCGACGGACAGGGGCCGCAATGAGCAGTTCTTC. Translated: CAATDRGRNEQFF.

In this sample, this clonotype turned up a few times. The rearrangement joins TRBV5-4 to TRBJ2-5, with TRBD2 matching 11 bases. V trimming: 2 bases; J trimming: 1 base; junction bases outside the gene matches: 4. The V gene's germline CDR1 is SGHNT and CDR2 YYREEE (reference sequence). The CDR3 has 16 amino acids. This CDR3 is CASSFGTSGLQETQYF. The CDR3 DNA follows: TGTGCCAGCAGCTTTGGGACTAGCGGACTCCAAGAGACCCAGTACTTC.

The chain carries TRBV4-1 and TRBJ2-7; 9 bases line up with TRBD1. The CDR3 contains 17 residues. Germline CDR1 is MGHRA and CDR2 is YSYEKL. J was trimmed by 5 bases and V by 2 bases; bases with no gene match: 13. The CDR3 reads CASSQKTPGQGEDEQYF. Written as DNA, the CDR3 is TGCGCCAGCAGCCAAAAGACCCCGGGACAGGGCGAAGACGAGCAGTACTTC.

This clonotype was found many times. V gene TRBV20-1 combines with J gene TRBJ2-1, with 9 positions matching TRBD2. Germline V CDR1 and CDR2: DFQATT, SNEGSKA (reference sequence). V lost 3 bases to trimming and J lost 4 bases; unmatched junction nucleotides: 7. CDR3 length: 15 amino acids. The chain's CDR3 is CSASRGRAEYNEQFF. The CDR3, as DNA: TGCAGTGCTAGTCGCGGGAGGGCCGAGTACAATGAGCAGTTCTTC.

This clonotype was found a few times. The chain employs TRBV29-1 and TRBJ1-2; D remains ambiguous. CDR3 size: 13 residues. The germline gives CDR1 SQVTM, CDR2 ANQGSEA. Deletions cut 1 base from V and 8 bases from J, with 14 bases between. The CDR3 nucleotides read TGCAGCGTTGAAGTTACCATGGGCAACGGCTACACCTTC. Its translation is CSVEVTMGNGYTF.

V gene TRBV7-8 combines with J gene TRBJ2-7; 8 positions match TRBD2. Trimming at V came to 4 bases and at J to 5 bases, leaving 13 bases not matched to a gene. This CDR3 is 16 amino acids long. Germline assignment: CDR1 SGHVS and CDR2 FQNEAQ. CDR3 protein: CASSSPGSGTTDEQYF. The DNA for the CDR3 is TGTGCCAGCAGCTCCCCGGGTAGCGGGACAACGGACGAGCAGTACTTC.

This chain joins TRBV6-1 and TRBJ1-1, with D hard to call. Germline CDR1 and CDR2: MNHNS and SASEGT. The CDR3 spans 13 residues. Trimming took off 4 bases at V and 8 bases at J, with 14 bases between the two ends. The chain's CDR3 is CASSVGERSEAFF. CDR3 nucleotides: TGTGCCAGCAGTGTCGGGGAGCGATCAGAAGCTTTCTTT.

This clonotype has just a few counts. The genes are TRBV6-1 and TRBJ2-2, with 7 bases aligning to TRBD1. J lost 0 bases, V lost 5 bases, and 6 bases had no gene match. Germline CDR1 reads MNHNS; CDR2 reads SASEGT. This CDR3 region has 16 residues. This CDR3 is CASSSPTGSNTGELFF. Here the CDR3 DNA reads TGTGCCAGCAGTTCTCCGACAGGGTCGAACACCGGGGAGCTGTTTTTT.

This clonotype was counted a few times. The V and J genes are TRBV12-3 or TRBV12-4 and TRBJ2-5; unclear D gene. V was clipped by 6 bases and J by 1 base, with 15 bases between them. The CDR3 has 15 residues. The chain's CDR3 is CASRPTRVGQETQYF. The CDR3 region has the DNA TGTGCCAGCAGGCCGACACGGGTGGGCCAAGAGACCCAGTACTTC.